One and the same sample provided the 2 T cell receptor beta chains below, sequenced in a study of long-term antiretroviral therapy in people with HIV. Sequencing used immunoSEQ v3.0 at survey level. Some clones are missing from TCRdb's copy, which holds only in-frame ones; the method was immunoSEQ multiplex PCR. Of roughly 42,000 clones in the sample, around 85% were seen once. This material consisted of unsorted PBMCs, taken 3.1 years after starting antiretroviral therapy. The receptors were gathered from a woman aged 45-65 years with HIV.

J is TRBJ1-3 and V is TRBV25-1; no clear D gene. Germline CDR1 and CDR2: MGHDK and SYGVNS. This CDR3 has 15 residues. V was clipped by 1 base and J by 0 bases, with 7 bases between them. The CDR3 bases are TGTGCCAGCAGTGAATTAGGCAGCTCTGGAAACACCATATATTTT. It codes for CASSELGSSGNTIYF.

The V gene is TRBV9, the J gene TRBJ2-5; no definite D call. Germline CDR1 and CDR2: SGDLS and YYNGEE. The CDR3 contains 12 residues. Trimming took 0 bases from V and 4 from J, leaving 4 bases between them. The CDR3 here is CASSVGGETQYF. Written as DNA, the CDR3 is TGTGCCAGCAGCGTAGGGGGAGAGACCCAGTACTTC. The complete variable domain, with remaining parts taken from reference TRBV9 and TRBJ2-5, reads DSGVTQTPKHLITATGQRVTLRCSPRSGDLSVYWYQQSLDQGLQFLIQYYNGEERAKGNILERFSAQQFPDLHSELNLSSLELGDSALYFCASSVGGETQYFGPGTRLLVL.